The present entry profiles one T cell receptor beta chain with its context. The antigen remains undetermined. Sequencing used immunoSEQ multiplex PCR; TCRdb keeps in-frame clones, though not all of them. This table has 27,000 or so clones, approximately 89% appearing once. The data are from a study of T cells in narcolepsy. Study background: Enrolled donors included narcolepsy type 1 or type 2 patients and healthy controls. Study-level points and caveats: No autoreactive T cell clone sequences appeared in some memory CD4+ repertoires. Same-patient CSF and blood CD4+ T cell clonotypes included HCRT-specific and TRIB2-specific autoreactive ones. Autoreactive clonotypes reportedly recurred in blood of same and different patients, not controls.

CDR1 and CDR2 (germline): MDHEN, SYDVKM. The CDR3 extends over 14 amino acids. Trimming shortened V by 1 base and J by 7 bases, and 11 bases separated the two germline ends. The TCR originated in a human donor with narcolepsy. The rearrangement uses TRBV28 and TRBJ1-5; D possibly corresponds to TRBD1 (6 bases). The sample was CD45RA- memory CD4+ T cells from PBMCs. As DNA, the CDR3 is TGTGCCAGCAGTTTATCGGGGGCTGACCAGCCCCAGCATTTT. Translating it yields CASSLSGADQPQHF.